The T cell receptor beta chain described here comes from a study of PD-1 blockade in classical Hodgkin lymphoma. TCRdb keeps only in-frame clones here, not all; method: immunoSEQ multiplex PCR. The repertoire holds more than 140,000 clones, with nearly 80% as singletons. The CDR3 has 14 residues. Germline loops: CDR1 SGHAT, CDR2 FQNNGV. V was trimmed by 3 bases and J by 6 bases, leaving 15 bases between them. Comment on this clone: No antigen is known for it.

Study findings and constraints: For complete responders, baseline diversity was comparable to that of newly diagnosed patients.

All trial patients relapsed after autologous stem cell transplantation. The chain uses TRBV11-2 and TRBJ2-7; tentative D call: TRBD1 (6 bases). This material consisted of peripheral blood mononuclear cells (PBMCs), taken before the second cycle of nivolumab. The sequence derives from a human donor with classical Hodgkin lymphoma. The CDR3 sequence: CASSFRSRGAEQYF. CDR3 nucleotides: TGTGCCAGCAGCTTCCGATCCAGGGGTGCCGAGCAGTACTTC.